The present T cell receptor (beta chain) was sequenced within a study of technical replicates of blood from four donors. Sequencing was performed with immunoSEQ multiplex PCR; in TCRdb, only in-frame clones are kept and a portion is missing. The data contain 75,000 to 90,000 clones, 95% to 98% of them singletons. The CDR3 length is 12 residues. The V call is TRBV21-1, the J call TRBJ2-7; the listed D gene, TRBD2, was not tested against the DNA. TRBV21-1 is assigned pseudogene status. Source material: T cells isolated from PBMCs. The receptor's source is a human donor in good health. The CDR3 coding sequence is TGTGCCAGCAGCCCTCCGGGGGGCGAGCAGTACTTC. The encoded protein is CASSPPGGEQYF.